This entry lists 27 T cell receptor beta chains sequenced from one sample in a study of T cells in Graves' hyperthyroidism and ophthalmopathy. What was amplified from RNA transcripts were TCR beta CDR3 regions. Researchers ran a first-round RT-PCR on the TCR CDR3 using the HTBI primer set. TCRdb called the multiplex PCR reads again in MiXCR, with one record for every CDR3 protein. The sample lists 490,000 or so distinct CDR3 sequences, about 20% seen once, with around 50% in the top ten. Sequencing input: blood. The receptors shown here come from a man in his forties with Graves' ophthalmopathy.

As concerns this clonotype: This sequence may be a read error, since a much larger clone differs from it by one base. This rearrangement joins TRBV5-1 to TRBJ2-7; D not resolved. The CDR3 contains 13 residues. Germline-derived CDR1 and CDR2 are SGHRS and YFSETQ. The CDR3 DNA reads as TGCGACAGCAGCTTGCGACCGACCTACGAGCAGTACTTC. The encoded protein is CDSSLRPTYEQYF.

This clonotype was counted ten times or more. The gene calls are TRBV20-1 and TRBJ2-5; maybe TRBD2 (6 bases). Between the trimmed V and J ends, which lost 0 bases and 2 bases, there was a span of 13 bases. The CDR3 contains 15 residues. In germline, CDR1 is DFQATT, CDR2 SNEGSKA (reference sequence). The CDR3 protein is CSAREAGFIQETQYF. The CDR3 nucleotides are TGCAGTGCTAGAGAAGCGGGTTTCATTCAAGAGACCCAGTACTTC.

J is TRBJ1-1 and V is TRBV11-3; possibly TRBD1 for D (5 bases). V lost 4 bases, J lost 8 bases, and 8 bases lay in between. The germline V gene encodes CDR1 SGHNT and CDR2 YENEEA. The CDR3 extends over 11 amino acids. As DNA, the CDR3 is TGTGCCAGCAGCTGGACACCAGAAGCTTTCTTT. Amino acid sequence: CASSWTPEAFF.

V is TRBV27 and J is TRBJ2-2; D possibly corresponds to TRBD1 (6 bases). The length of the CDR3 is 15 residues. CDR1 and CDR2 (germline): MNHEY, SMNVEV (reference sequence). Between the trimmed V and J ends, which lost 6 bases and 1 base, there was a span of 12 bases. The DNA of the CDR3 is TGTGCCAGCAGGCCCAAACAGGGGAACACCGGGGAGCTGTTTTTT. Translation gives CASRPKQGNTGELFF.

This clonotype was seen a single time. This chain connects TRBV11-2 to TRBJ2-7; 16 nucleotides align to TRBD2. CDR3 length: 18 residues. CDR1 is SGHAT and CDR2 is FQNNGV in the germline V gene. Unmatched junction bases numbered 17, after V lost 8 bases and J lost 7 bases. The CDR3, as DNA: TGTGCCAGCGGATACCCCCCTACCGGGACTAGCGGGAGGGCTGAGCAGTACTTC. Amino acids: CASGYPPTGTSGRAEQYF.

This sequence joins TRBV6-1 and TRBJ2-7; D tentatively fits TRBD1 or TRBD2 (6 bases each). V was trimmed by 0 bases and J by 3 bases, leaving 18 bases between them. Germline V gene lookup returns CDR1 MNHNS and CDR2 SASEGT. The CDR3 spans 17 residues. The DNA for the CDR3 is TGTGCCAGCAGTGAAGCGTGGCCTCCCGGGGGCTACTACGAGCAGTACTTC. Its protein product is CASSEAWPPGGYYEQYF.

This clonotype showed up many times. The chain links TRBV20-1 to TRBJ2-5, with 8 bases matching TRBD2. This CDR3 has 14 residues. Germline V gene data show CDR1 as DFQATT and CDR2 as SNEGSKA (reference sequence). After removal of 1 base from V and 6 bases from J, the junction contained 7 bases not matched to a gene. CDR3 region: CSARVRGGPKTQYF. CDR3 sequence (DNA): TGCAGTGCTAGAGTCCGGGGGGGCCCCAAGACCCAGTACTTC.

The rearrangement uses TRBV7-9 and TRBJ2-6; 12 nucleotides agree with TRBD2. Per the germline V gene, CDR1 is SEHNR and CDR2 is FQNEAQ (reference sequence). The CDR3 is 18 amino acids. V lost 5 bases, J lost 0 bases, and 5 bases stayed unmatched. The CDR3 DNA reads TGTGCCAGCAGCCCTCGACTAGCGGGGGTCTCTGGGGCCAACGTCCTGACTTTC. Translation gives CASSPRLAGVSGANVLTF.

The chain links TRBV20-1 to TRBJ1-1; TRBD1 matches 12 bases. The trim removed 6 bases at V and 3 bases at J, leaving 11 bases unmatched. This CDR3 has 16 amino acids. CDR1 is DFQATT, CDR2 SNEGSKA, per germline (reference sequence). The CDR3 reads CSARNWDRGRYTEAFF. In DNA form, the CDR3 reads TGCAGTGCCCGGAATTGGGACAGGGGGCGATACACTGAAGCTTTCTTT.

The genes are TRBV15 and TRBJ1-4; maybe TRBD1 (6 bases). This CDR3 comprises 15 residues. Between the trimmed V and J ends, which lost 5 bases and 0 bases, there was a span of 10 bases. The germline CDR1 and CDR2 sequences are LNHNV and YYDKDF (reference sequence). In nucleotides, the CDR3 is TGTGCCACCAGCTCCCGACAGGCAACTAATGAAAAACTGTTTTTT. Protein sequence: CATSSRQATNEKLFF. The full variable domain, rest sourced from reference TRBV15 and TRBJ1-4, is DAMVIQNPRYQVTQFGKPVTLSCSQTLNHNVMYWYQQKSSQAPKLLFHYYDKDFNNEADTPDNFQSRRPNTSFCFLDIRSPGLGDTAMYLCATSSRQATNEKLFFGSGTQLSVL.

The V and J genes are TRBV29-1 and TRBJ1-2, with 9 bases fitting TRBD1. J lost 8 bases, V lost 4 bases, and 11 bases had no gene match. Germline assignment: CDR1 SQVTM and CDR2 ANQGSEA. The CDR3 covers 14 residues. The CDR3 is CSVGQSVTGGGYTF. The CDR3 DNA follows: TGCAGCGTTGGCCAATCGGTCACAGGGGGCGGCTACACCTTC.

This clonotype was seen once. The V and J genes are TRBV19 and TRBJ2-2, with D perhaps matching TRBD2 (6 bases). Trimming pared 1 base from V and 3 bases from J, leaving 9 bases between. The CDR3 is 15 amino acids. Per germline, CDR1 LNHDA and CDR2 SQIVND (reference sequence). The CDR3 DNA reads TGTGCCAGTAGTATAGGCAGGAGGGACACCGGGGAGCTGTTTTTT. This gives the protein CASSIGRRDTGELFF.

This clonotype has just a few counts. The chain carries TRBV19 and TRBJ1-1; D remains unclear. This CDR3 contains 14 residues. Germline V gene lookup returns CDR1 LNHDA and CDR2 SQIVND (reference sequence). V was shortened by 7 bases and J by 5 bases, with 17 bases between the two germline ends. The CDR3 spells CASKERAFRTEAFF. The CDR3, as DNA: TGTGCCAGTAAGGAGAGAGCATTTCGGACTGAAGCTTTCTTT.

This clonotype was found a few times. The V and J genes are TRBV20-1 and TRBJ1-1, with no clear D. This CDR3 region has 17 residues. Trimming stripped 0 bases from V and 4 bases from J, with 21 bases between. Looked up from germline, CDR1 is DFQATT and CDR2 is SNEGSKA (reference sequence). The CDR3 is CSARDRAGQSGSTEAFF. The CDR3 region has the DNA TGCAGTGCTAGAGATAGGGCAGGCCAATCGGGGAGCACTGAAGCTTTCTTT.

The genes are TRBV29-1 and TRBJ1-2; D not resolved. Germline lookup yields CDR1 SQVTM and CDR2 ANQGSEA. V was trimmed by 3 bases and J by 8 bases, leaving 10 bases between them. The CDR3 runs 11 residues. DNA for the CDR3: TGCAGCGTTGATCCAGAGAGGGGCTACACCTTC. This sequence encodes CSVDPERGYTF. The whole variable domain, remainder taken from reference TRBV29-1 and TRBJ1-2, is SAVISQKPSRDICQRGTSLTIQCQVDSQVTMMFWYRQQPGQSLTLIATANQGSEATYESGFVIDKFPISRPNLTFSTLTVSNMSPEDSSIYLCSVDPERGYTFGSGTRLTVV.

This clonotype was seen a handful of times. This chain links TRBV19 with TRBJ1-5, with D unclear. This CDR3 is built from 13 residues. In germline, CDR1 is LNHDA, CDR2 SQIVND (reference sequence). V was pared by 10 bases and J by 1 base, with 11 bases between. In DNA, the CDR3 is TGTGCCACACACCACGGGAGCAATCAGCCCCAGCATTTT. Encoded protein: CATHHGSNQPQHF.

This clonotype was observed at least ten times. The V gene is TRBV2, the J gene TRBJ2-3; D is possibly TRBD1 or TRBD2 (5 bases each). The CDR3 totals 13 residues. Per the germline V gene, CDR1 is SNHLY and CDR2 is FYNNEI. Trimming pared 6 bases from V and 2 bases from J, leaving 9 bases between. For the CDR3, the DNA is TGTGCCAGCAGCGCCGGGACCACAGATACGCAGTATTTT. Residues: CASSAGTTDTQYF.

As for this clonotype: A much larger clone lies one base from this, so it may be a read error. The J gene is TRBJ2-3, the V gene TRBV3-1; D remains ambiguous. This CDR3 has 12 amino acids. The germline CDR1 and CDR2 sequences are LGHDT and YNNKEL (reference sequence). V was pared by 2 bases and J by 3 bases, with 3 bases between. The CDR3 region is CASSQKTDTQYF. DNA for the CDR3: TGTGCCAGCAGCCAAAAAACAGATACGCAGTATTTT.

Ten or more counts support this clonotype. DNA for the CDR3: TGCGCCAGCAGCTGGCGGGGGCAGTACACAGATACGCAGTATTTT. Protein product: CASSWRGQYTDTQYF. The chain carries TRBV5-1 and TRBJ2-3, with D possibly being TRBD2 (7 bases). V shed 3 bases and J shed 2 bases, with 13 bases lying between them. CDR1 is SGHRS and CDR2 is YFSETQ in the germline V gene. The CDR3 spans 15 residues. Based on the CDR3 plus reference TRBV5-1 and TRBJ2-3, the full variable domain is KAGVTQTPRYLIKTRGQQVTLSCSPISGHRSVSWYQQTPGQGLQFLFEYFSETQRNKGNFPGRFSGRQFSNSRSEMNVSTLELGDSALYLCASSWRGQYTDTQYFGPGTRLTVL.

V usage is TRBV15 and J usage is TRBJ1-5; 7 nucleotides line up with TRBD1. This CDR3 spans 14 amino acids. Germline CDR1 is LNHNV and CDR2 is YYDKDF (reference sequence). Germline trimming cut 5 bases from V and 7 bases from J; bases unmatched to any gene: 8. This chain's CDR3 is CATSGTGEEQPQHF. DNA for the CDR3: TGTGCCACCAGCGGAACAGGGGAGGAACAGCCCCAGCATTTT.

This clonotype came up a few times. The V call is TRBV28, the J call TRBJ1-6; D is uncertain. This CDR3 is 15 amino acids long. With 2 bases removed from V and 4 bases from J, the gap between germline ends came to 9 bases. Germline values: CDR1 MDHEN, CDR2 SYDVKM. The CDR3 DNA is TGTGCCAGCAGTTTAGGCCCTTCGTATAATTCACCCCTCCACTTT. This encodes CASSLGPSYNSPLHF.

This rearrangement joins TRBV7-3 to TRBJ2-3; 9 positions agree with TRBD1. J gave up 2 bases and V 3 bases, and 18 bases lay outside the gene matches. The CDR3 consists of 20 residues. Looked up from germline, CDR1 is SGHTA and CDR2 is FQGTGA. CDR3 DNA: TGTGCCAGCAGCTTCGAAAATACGATAGGATGGACAGGGGCCACAGATACGCAGTATTTT. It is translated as CASSFENTIGWTGATDTQYF.

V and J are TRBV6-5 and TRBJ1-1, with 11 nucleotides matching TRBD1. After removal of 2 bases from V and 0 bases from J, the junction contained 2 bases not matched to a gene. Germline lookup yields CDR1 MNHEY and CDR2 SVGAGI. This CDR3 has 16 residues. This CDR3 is CASSYPGQGVNTEAFF. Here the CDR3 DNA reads TGTGCCAGCAGTTACCCGGGACAGGGGGTGAACACTGAAGCTTTCTTT.

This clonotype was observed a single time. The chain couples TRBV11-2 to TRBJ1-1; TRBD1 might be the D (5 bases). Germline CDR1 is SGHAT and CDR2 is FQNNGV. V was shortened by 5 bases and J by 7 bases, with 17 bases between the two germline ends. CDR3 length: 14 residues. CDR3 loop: CASSHPTGGVEAFF. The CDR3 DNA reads TGTGCCAGCAGCCACCCCACCGGGGGGGTTGAAGCTTTCTTT.

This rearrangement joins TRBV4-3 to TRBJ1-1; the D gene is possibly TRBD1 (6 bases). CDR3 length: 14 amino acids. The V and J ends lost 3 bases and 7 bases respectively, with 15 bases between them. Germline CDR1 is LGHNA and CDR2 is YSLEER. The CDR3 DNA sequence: TGCGCCAGCAGCCACTCCCCGGGGGCCGGTGAAGCTTTCTTT. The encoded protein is CASSHSPGAGEAFF.

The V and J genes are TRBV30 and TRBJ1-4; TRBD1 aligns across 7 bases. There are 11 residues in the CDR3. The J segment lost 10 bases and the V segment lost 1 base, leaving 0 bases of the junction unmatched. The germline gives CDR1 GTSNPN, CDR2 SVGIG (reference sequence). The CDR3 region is CAWSDRGKLFF. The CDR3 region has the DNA TGTGCCTGGAGTGACAGGGGAAAACTGTTTTTT.

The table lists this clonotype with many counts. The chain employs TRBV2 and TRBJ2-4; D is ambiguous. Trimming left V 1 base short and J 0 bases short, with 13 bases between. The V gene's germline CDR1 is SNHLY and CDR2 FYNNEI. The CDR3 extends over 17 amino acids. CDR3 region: CASSEVGSLLAKNIQYF. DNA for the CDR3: TGTGCCAGCAGTGAAGTGGGTAGTTTACTAGCCAAAAACATTCAGTACTTC.